A selection of T cell receptor beta chains follows, all from one sample in a study of T cells expressing NK-cell markers. TCRdb derives one entry per CDR3 protein from the 5' RACE reads, leaving out DNA. This sample carries 550,000 to 600,000 distinct CDR3 sequences, with less than 4.5% going to the ten biggest clones. The source material was blood T cells: a sorted CD56 or NKG2C T cell subset, CD4+ or CD8+ T cells, or bulk PBMC T cells (not recorded which). All receptors come from a young man in good health. Both conserved end residues are part of each CDR3.

cdr3_aa	v_call	j_call
CASSAWGGNQPQHF	TRBV27	TRBJ1-5
CASRDRVTGANVLTF	TRBV11-3	TRBJ2-6
CATRSPAGMGPDTQYF	TRBV10-3	TRBJ2-3
CASSGLSGLGNEQFF	TRBV9	TRBJ2-1
CASSEPSTGNTGELFF	TRBV9	TRBJ2-2
CATSDGTRPSNEQFF	TRBV24-1	TRBJ2-1
CASSRMGQVGNEQFF	TRBV6-5	TRBJ2-1
CASTEGGGISEQYF	TRBV6-1	TRBJ2-7
CATRGSGLGDTQYF	TRBV24-1	TRBJ2-3
CASNAQGWQETQYF	TRBV7-9	TRBJ2-5
CSVRTGVGTDTQYF	TRBV29-1	TRBJ2-3
CASSPGEGEYNEQFF	TRBV7-9	TRBJ2-1
CASSASGHQHF	TRBV12-3/TRBV12-4	TRBJ1-5